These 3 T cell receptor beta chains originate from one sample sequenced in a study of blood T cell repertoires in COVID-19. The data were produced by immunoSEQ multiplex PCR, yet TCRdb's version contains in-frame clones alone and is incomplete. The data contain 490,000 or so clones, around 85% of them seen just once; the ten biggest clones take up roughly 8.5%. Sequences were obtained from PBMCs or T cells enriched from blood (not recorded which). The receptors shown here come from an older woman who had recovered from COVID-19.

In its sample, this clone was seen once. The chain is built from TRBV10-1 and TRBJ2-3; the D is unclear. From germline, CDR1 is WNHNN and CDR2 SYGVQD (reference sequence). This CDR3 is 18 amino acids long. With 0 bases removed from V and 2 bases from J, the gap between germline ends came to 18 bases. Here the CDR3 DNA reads TGCGCCAGCAGTGAGTCGGGCAGCCTACAGTTTTACACAGATACGCAGTATTTT. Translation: CASSESGSLQFYTDTQYF.

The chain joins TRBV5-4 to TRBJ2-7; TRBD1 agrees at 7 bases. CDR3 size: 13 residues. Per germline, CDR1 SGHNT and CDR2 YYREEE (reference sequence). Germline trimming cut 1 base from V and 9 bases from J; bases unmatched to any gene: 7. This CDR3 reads CASSLPDRVAQYF. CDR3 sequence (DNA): TGTGCCAGCAGCTTGCCCGACAGGGTGGCGCAGTACTTC.

The CDR3 region is CASSLNQGGTGELFF. The CDR3 DNA is TGTGCCAGCAGCTTAAATCAGGGAGGGACCGGGGAGCTGTTTTTT. The chain has TRBV7-2 and TRBJ2-2; TRBD2 matches at 7 bases. This CDR3 has 15 amino acids. J gave up 5 bases and V 2 bases, and 5 bases lay outside the gene matches. Germline V gene sequence: CDR1 SGHTA, CDR2 FQGNSA.